A single sample gave rise to the 12 T cell receptor beta chains below, sequenced in a study of T cell clusters in autoimmune cytopenias. Each sample's input was about 250 ng genomic DNA, approximately 37,500 genome equivalents. One tube held mixed TRB-A and TRB-B primer pools for touch-down PCR. TCRdb reprocessed the multiplex PCR reads and reports one entry per CDR3 protein, with no DNA. This table lists approximately 16,000 distinct CDR3 sequences. The sample taken for sequencing was peripheral blood. The receptors were gathered from a human donor with an autoimmune cytopenia or autoimmune hepatitis (not recorded which).

The J gene is TRBJ2-1, the V gene TRBV29-1; TCRdb's D call, TRBD2, is unchecked because there is no DNA. In germline, CDR1 is SQVTM, CDR2 ANQGSEA. This CDR3 has 16 amino acids. The CDR3 here is CSVASSGGSSYNEQFF.

The genes are TRBV19 and TRBJ1-5. Germline V gene lookup returns CDR1 LNHDA and CDR2 SQIVND (reference sequence). CDR3 length: 13 amino acids. This CDR3 reads CASSTLKDQPQHF.

This sequence joins TRBV19 and TRBJ1-1; TCRdb outputs TRBD1, but without DNA this stays unchecked. The CDR3 runs to 16 residues. The V gene's germline CDR1 is LNHDA and CDR2 SQIVND (reference sequence). The CDR3 loop is CASSISLDRVNTEAFF. The full variable domain, its missing parts supplied by reference TRBV19 and TRBJ1-1, is DGGITQSPKYLFRKEGQNVTLSCEQNLNHDAMYWYRQDPGQGLRLIYYSQIVNDFQKGDIAEGYSVSREKKESFPLTVTSAQKNPTAFYLCASSISLDRVNTEAFFGQGTRLTVV.

The chain combines TRBV6-5 with TRBJ1-1. The CDR3 is made up of 12 amino acids. The germline V gene has CDR1 MNHEY and CDR2 SVGAGI. CDR3 region: CDSLRGNTEAFF.

The rearrangement links TRBV20-1 to TRBJ1-2; TCRdb indicates TRBD1, and absent DNA this call remains unverified. The CDR3 extends over 15 amino acids. CDR1 is DFQATT and CDR2 is SNEGSKA in the germline V gene (reference sequence). The CDR3 spells CSASGGQAINYGYTF.

V is TRBV11-1 and J is TRBJ2-1. CDR1 and CDR2 from the germline V gene are SGHAT and FQDESV (reference sequence). The CDR3 loop spans 15 amino acids. CDR3 protein: CASSLHASSYNEQFF.

The J gene is TRBJ1-2, the V gene TRBV19. Germline V CDR1 and CDR2: LNHDA, SQIVND (reference sequence). The CDR3 consists of 13 residues. The CDR3 is CASSISTGYGYTF.

This clonotype registers medium-sized by frequency. The chain joins TRBV12-3 or TRBV12-4 to TRBJ1-6. There are 12 residues in the CDR3. This chain's CDR3 is CASSDDNSPLHF.

Frequency places this clonotype as medium-sized. The chain joins TRBV10-3 to TRBJ2-3; TCRdb's assignment of TRBD1 cannot be checked, as there is no DNA. The CDR3 runs 16 residues. The V gene's germline CDR1 is ENHRY and CDR2 SYGVKD. CDR3 residues: CAISESRHHQGDTQYF.

The V call is TRBV6-6, the J call TRBJ1-2; no DNA is available, so the TRBD1 call from TCRdb remains unchecked. There are 15 residues in the CDR3. CDR1 is MNHNY, CDR2 SVGAGI, per germline (reference sequence). The CDR3 sequence: CASRSQDRWGNGYTF.

According to its frequency, this clonotype is medium-sized (0.01 to 0.1%). J is TRBJ2-3 and V is TRBV19; the D call of TRBD1 rests on TCRdb alone, since no DNA is present to check it. Germline lookup yields CDR1 LNHDA and CDR2 SQIVND (reference sequence). This CDR3 has 11 amino acids. The CDR3 protein is CASTMGGPEYF.

V and J are TRBV18 and TRBJ1-2. CDR3 length: 16 amino acids. From germline, CDR1 is KGHSH and CDR2 LQKENI. CDR3 sequence reads: CASSPPVRLPERGYTF.